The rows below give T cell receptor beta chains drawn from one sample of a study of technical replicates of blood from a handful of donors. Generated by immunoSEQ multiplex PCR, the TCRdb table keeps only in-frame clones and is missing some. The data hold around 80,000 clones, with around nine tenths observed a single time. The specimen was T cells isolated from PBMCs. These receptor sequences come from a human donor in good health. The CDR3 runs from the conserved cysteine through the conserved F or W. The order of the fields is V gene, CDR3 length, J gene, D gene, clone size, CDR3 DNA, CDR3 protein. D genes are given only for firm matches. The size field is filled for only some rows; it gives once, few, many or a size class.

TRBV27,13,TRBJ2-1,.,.,TGTGCCAGCGGGCCCCTTAGGGGGAATGAGCAGTTCTTC,CASGPLRGNEQFF
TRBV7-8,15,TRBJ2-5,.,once,TGTGCCAGCAGCTTCTCTAGGCGTCGGCAAGAGACCCAGTACTTC,CASSFSRRRQETQYF
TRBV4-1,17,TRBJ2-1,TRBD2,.,TGCGCCAGCAGCCTGGTTTACGCGAAGCGGGATCCTAATGGGCAGTTCTTC,CASSLVYAKRDPNGQFF
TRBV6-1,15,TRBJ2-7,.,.,TGTGCCAGCAGTGGGGTATGGCGGGACGCCTACGAGCAGTACTTC,CASSGVWRDAYEQYF
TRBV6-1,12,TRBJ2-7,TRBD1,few,TGTGCAGCTGAGGACAGGTCCTACGAGCAGTACTTC,CAAEDRSYEQYF
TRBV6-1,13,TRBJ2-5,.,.,TGTGCCAGCAGTCCCGACAGGATGAAGACCCAGTACTTC,CASSPDRMKTQYF
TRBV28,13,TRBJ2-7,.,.,TGTGCCAGCAGTTTCTTCGGGGTTGAGGAGCAGTACTTC,CASSFFGVEEQYF
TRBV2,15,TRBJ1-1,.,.,TGTGCCAGCAGTGAAAACCAGGGGCAGGTCACTGAAGCTTTCTTT,CASSENQGQVTEAFF
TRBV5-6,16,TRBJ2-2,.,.,TGTGCCAGCAGCTTAGGTAGCCTTGCGAACACCGGGGAGCTGTTTTTT,CASSLGSLANTGELFF
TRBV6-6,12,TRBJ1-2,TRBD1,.,TGTGCCAGCAGTACAGACAGGGATGGCTACACCTTC,CASSTDRDGYTF
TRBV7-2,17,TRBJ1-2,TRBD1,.,TGTGCCAGCAGCACCACCCTCGAGGCCGGACAGGCCCAAGGCTACACCTTC,CASSTTLEAGQAQGYTF
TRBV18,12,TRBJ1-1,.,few,TGTGCCAGCTCACCAGGGAGCCCTGAAGCTTTCTTT,CASSPGSPEAFF
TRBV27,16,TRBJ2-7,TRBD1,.,TGTGCCAGCAGTTTACTCGGAGGACAGGGCTCCTACGAGCAGTACTTC,CASSLLGGQGSYEQYF
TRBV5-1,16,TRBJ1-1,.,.,TGCGCCAGCAGCTTGAGGAGGGGTAAGGGGAACACTGAAGCTTTCTTT,CASSLRRGKGNTEAFF
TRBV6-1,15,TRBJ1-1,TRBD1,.,TGTGCCAGCAGTACCTCGGAGGACAGGGGTTGGGAAGCTTTCTTT,CASSTSEDRGWEAFF
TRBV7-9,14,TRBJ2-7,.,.,TGTGCCAGCAGCCGTCCCGGGGGGCCGTACGAGCAGTACTTC,CASSRPGGPYEQYF
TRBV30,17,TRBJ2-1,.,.,TGTGCCTGGAGTGTGGCACAGCGGACCAGCTCCTACAATGAGCAGTTCTTC,CAWSVAQRTSSYNEQFF
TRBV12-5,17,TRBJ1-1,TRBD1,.,TGTGCTAGTGTTCGACTAGGACAGGGGGCTGTTGGCACTGAAGCTTTCTTT,CASVRLGQGAVGTEAFF
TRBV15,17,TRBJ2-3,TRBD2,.,TGTGCCACCAGCAGAAGAATCCTAGCGGGAGGGCCAGATACGCAGTATTTT,CATSRRILAGGPDTQYF
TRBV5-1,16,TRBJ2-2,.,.,TGCGCCAGCAGCTTGGCCGGGGGAGGTCAGGCCGGGGAGCTGTTTTTT,CASSLAGGGQAGELFF
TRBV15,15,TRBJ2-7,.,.,TGTGCCACCAGCAGAGGATTCGGGGGGCGCCCCGAGCAGTACTTC,CATSRGFGGRPEQYF
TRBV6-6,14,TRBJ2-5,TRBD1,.,TGTGCCAGCAGCCCGGACAGGGACCGAGAGACCCAGTACTTC,CASSPDRDRETQYF
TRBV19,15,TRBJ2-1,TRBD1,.,TGTGCCAGTAGTATACTAGACAGGGATGACAATGAGCAGTTCTTC,CASSILDRDDNEQFF
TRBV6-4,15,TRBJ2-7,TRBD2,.,TGTGCCAGCAGTTCCTTTAGCGGGAGCTCCTACGAGCAGTACTTC,CASSSFSGSSYEQYF
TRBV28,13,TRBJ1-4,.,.,TGTGCCACCCACCTTACCGGACAGGAAAAACTGTTTTTT,CATHLTGQEKLFF
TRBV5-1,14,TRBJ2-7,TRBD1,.,TGCGCCAGCGGAGCCGGGACAGGGGGCTACGAGCAGTACTTC,CASGAGTGGYEQYF
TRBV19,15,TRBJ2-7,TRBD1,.,TGTGCCAGTAGGATCCTCGACAGGGGGCAGAGCGAGCAGTACTTC,CASRILDRGQSEQYF
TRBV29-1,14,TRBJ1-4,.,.,TGCAGCGTTCGTTCGTCCAGGTTGGGTGAAAAACTGTTTTTT,CSVRSSRLGEKLFF